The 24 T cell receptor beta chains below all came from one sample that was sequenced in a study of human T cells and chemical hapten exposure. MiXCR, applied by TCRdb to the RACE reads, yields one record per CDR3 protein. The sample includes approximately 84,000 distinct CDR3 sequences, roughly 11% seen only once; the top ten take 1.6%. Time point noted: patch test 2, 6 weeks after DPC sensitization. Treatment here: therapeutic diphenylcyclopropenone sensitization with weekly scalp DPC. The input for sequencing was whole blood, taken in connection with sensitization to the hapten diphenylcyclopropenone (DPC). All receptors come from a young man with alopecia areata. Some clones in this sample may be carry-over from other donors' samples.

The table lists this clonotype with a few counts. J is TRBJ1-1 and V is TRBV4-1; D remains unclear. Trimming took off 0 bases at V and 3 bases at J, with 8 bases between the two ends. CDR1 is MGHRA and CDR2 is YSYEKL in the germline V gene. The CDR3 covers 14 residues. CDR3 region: CASSQEGYDTEAFF. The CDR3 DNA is TGCGCCAGCAGCCAAGAAGGGTACGACACTGAAGCTTTCTTT.

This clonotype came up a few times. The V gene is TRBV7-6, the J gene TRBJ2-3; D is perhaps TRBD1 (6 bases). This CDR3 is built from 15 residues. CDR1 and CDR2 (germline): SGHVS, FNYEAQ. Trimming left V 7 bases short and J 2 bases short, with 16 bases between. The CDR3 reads CASTPLRGNTDTQYF. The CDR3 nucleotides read TGTGCCAGCACCCCTTTGAGGGGGAACACAGATACGCAGTATTTT.

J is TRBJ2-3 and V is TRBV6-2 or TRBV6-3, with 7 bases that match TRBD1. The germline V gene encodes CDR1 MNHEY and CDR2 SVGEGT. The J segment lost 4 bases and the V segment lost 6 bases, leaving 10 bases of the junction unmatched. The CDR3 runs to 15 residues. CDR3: CASSTLTGWADTQYF. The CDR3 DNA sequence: TGTGCCAGCAGCACATTGACAGGGTGGGCAGATACGCAGTATTTT.

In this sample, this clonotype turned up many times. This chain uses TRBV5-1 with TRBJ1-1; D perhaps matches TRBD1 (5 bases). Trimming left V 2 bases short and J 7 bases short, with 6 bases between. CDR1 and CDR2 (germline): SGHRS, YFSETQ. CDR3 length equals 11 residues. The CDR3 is CASSFDSEAFF. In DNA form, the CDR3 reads TGCGCCAGCAGCTTTGACAGTGAAGCTTTCTTT.

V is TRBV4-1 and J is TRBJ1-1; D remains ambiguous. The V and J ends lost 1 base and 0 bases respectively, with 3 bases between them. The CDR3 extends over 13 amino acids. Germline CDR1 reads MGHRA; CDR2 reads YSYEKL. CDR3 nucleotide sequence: TGCGCCAGCAGCCAAGTTCTGAACACTGAAGCTTTCTTT. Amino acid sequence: CASSQVLNTEAFF.

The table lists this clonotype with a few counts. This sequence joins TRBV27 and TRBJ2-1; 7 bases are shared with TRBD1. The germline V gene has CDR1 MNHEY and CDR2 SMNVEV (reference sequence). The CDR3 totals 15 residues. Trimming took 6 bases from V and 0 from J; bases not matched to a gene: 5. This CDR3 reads CASRYRGVSYNEQFF. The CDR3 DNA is TGTGCCAGCAGGTACAGGGGTGTCTCCTACAATGAGCAGTTCTTC.

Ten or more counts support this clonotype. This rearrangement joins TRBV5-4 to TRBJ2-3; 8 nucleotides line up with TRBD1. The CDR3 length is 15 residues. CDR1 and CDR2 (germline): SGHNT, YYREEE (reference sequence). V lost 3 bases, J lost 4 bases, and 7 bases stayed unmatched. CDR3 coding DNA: TGTGCCAGCAGCTCCGGACAGGGTAGACCAGATACGCAGTATTTT. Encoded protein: CASSSGQGRPDTQYF.

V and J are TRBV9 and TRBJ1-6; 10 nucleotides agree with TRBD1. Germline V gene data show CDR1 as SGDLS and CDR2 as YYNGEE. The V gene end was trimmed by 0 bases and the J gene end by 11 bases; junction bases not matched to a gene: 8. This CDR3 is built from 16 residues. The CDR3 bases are TGTGCCAGCAGCGTAGCCGGGACAGGGGTGAATCCACCCCTCCACTTT. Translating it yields CASSVAGTGVNPPLHF. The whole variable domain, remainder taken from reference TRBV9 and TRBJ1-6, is DSGVTQTPKHLITATGQRVTLRCSPRSGDLSVYWYQQSLDQGLQFLIQYYNGEERAKGNILERFSAQQFPDLHSELNLSSLELGDSALYFCASSVAGTGVNPPLHFGNGTRLTVT.

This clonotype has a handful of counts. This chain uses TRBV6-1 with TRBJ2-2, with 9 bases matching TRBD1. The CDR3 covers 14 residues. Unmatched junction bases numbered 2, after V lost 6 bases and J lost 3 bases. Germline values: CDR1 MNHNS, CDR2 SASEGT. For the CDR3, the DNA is TGTGCCAGCAGACGGACAGGGGACACCGGGGAGCTGTTTTTT. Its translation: CASRRTGDTGELFF.

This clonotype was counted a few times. CDR3 amino acids: CASSQDLAGITDTQYF. For the CDR3, the DNA is TGCGCCAGCAGCCAAGATCTAGCGGGCATCACAGATACGCAGTATTTT. The chain links TRBV4-3 to TRBJ2-3, with 8 nucleotides matching TRBD2. The trim removed 0 bases at V and 2 bases at J, leaving 4 bases unmatched. Per germline, CDR1 LGHNA and CDR2 YSLEER. The CDR3 totals 16 residues.

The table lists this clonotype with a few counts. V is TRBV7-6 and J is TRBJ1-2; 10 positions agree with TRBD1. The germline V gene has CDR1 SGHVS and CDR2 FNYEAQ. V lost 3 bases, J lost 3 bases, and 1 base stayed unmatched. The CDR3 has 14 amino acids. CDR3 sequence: CASSLGTGDYGYTF. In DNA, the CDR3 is TGTGCCAGCAGCTTGGGGACAGGGGACTATGGCTACACCTTC.

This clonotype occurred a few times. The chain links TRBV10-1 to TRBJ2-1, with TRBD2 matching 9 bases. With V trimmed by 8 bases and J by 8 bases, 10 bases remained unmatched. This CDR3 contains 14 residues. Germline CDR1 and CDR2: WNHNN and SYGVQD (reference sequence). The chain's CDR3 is CASSFGGGAHEQFF. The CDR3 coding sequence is TGCGCCAGCTCGTTTGGCGGGGGGGCCCATGAGCAGTTCTTC.

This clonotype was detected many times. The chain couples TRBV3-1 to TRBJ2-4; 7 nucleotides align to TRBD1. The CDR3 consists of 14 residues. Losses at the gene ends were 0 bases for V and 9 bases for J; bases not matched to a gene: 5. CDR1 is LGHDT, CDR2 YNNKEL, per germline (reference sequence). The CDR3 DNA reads TGTGCCAGCAGCCAAGATGCAGGGGGTGGCATTCAGTACTTC. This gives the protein CASSQDAGGGIQYF.

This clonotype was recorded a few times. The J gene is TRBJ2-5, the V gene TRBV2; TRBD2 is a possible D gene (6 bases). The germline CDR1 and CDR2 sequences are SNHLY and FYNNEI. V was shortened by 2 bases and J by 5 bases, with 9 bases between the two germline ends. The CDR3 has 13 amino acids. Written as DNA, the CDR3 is TGTGCCAGCAGTGAATGGGGGGTGGAGACCCAGTACTTC. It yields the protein CASSEWGVETQYF.

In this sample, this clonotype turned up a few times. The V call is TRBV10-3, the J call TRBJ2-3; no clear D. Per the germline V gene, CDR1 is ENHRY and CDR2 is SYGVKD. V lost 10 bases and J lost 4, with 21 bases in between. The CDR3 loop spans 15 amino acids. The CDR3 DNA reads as TGTGCCACCCCGCTCGATCCTCAAATCGCAGATACGCAGTATTTT. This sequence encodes CATPLDPQIADTQYF.

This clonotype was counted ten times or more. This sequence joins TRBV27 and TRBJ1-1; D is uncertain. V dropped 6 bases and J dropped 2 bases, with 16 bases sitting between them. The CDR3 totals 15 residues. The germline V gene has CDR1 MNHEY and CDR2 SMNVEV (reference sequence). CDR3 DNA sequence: TGTGCCAGCAGCCTTATGGCAGGTTTTAACACTGAAGCTTTCTTT. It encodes CASSLMAGFNTEAFF.

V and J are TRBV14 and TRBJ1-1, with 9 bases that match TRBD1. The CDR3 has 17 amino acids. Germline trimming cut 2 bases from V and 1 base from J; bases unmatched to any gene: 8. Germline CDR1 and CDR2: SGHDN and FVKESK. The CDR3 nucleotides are TGTGCCAGCAGCCAACTAGGGGGACAGGGAACGAACACTGAAGCTTTCTTT. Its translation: CASSQLGGQGTNTEAFF.

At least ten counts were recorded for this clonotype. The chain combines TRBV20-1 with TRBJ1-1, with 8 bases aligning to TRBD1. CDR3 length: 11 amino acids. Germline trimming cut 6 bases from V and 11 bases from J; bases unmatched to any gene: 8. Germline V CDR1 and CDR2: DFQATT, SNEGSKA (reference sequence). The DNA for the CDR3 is TGCAGTGCATCTCCAACAGGGGGGGCTTTCTTT. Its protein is CSASPTGGAFF.

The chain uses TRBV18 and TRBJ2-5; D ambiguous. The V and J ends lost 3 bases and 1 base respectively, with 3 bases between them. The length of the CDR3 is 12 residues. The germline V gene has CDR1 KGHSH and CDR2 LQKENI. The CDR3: CASSPSQETQYF. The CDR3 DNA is TGTGCCAGCTCACCTTCCCAAGAGACCCAGTACTTC.

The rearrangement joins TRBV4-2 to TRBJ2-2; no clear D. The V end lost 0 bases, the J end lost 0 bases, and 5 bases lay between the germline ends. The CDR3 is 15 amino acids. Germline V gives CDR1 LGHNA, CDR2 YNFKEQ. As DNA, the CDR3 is TGTGCCAGCAGCCAAGACTCCTCGAACACCGGGGAGCTGTTTTTT. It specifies CASSQDSSNTGELFF.

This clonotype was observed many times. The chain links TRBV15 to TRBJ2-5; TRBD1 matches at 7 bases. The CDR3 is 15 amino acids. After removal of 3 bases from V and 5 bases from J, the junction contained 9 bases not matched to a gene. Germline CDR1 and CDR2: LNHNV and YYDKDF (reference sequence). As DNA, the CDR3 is TGTGCCACCAGCAGGGTGACAGGGTTATATGAGACCCAGTACTTC. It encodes CATSRVTGLYETQYF.

CDR3 loop: CASDYQPQHF. CDR3 DNA: TGTGCCAGCGACTATCAGCCCCAGCATTTT. This chain joins TRBV5-8 and TRBJ1-5; D gene uncertain. Trimming removed 7 bases from V and 5 bases from J, with 4 bases in between. From germline, CDR1 is SGHTS and CDR2 YDEGEE. The CDR3 spans 10 residues.

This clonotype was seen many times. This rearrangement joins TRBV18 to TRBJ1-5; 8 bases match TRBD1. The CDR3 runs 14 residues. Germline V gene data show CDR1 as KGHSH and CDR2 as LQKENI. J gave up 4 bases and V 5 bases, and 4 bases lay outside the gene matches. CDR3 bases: TGTGCCAGCTCATCAGGGGGCATGAATCAGCCCCAGCATTTT. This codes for CASSSGGMNQPQHF.

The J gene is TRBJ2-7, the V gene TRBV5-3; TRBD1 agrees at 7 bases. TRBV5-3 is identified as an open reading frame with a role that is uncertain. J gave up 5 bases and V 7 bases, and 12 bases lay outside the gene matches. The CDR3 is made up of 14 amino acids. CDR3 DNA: TGTGCCAGAGGGTACCGACAGGGTAGCAACGAGCAGTACTTC. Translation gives CARGYRQGSNEQYF.